This T cell receptor (beta chain) was sequenced during a study of naive and memory T cell subsets. Study-wide results and limits: Between naive and memory subsets, TCR abundance power law exponents differed. There was no ground truth to check naive and memory subset results. A few larger clonotypes appeared in naive repertoires, especially CD8, possibly memory cells re-expressing CD45RA.

Two oligonucleotides, mixed equimolar, formed the beta constant-region primer covering TRBC1 and TRBC2. Four rounds of PCR amplified the ligated cDNA using nested alpha and beta constant-region primers plus SP2. TCRdb reanalysed the UMI-ligation and nested PCR reads using MiXCR and keeps one entry per CDR3 protein. The table shows under 150,000 distinct CDR3 sequences, with 15% to 20% occurring only once. CDR3 length: 15 residues. The V gene's germline CDR1 is MDHEN and CDR2 SYDVKM. J gave up 0 bases and V 2 bases, and 2 bases lay outside the gene matches. This clonotype was recorded at least ten times. Its specificity is unknown.

The sequence came from a human donor in good health. The sequenced sample was naive CD4+ T cells from blood. This chain uses TRBV28 with TRBJ2-3; 7 nucleotides line up with TRBD2. CDR3: CASSLAGDSTDTQYF. CDR3 bases: TGTGCCAGCAGTTTAGCGGGAGATAGCACAGATACGCAGTATTTT. The whole variable domain, filled in from reference TRBV28 and TRBJ2-3, reads DVKVTQSSRYLVKRTGEKVFLECVQDMDHENMFWYRQDPGLGLRLIYFSYDVKMKEKGDIPEGYSVSREKKERFSLILESASTNQTSMYLCASSLAGDSTDTQYFGPGTRLTVL.